A single sample gave rise to the 19 T cell receptor beta chains below, sequenced in a study of CD8 T cells in ankylosing spondylitis. TCRdb called the 5' RACE reads again in MiXCR, with one record for every CDR3 protein. This table holds about 23,000 distinct CDR3 sequences, around 17% found once. The material sequenced was blood. The receptors originated from a male donor with ankylosing spondylitis or in good health (not recorded which).

This clonotype was seen ten or more times. The chain carries TRBV11-2 and TRBJ1-3; 7 bases map to TRBD1. Germline assignment: CDR1 SGHAT and CDR2 FQNNGV. With V trimmed by 5 bases and J by 8 bases, 12 bases remained unmatched. The CDR3 length is 15 residues. CDR3 in amino acids: CASSPSDRERDTIYF. DNA of the CDR3: TGTGCCAGCAGCCCTAGTGACAGGGAGAGGGACACCATATATTTT.

This clonotype was observed at least ten times. The rearrangement uses TRBV20-1 and TRBJ1-1, with a weak D call TRBD1 (5 bases). The CDR3 extends over 11 amino acids. From germline, CDR1 is DFQATT and CDR2 SNEGSKA (reference sequence). The V end was cut by 8 bases, the J end by 7 bases, with 14 bases between. The CDR3 sequence is CSLGHSLEAFF. The CDR3 nucleotides read TGCAGTCTTGGACACAGTCTTGAAGCTTTCTTT.

This chain uses TRBV7-3 with TRBJ2-1; the match to TRBD1 covers 9 bases. Germline-derived CDR1 and CDR2 are SGHTA and FQGTGA. There are 17 residues in the CDR3. Losses at the gene ends were 1 base for V and 9 bases for J; bases not matched to a gene: 13. Written as DNA, the CDR3 is TGTGCCAGCAGCTTAATGATTTCCGGGACAGGGTTCGGTGAGCAGTTCTTC. Protein product: CASSLMISGTGFGEQFF.

The J gene is TRBJ1-4, the V gene TRBV6-5, with D uncertain. This CDR3 region has 14 residues. Germline V gene lookup returns CDR1 MNHEY and CDR2 SVGAGI. V was trimmed by 7 bases and J by 0 bases, leaving 9 bases between them. CDR3 in amino acids: CASMLDATNEKLFF. The CDR3 DNA reads as TGTGCCAGCATGTTGGATGCAACTAATGAAAAACTGTTTTTT.

In this sample, this clonotype is medium-sized (0.01 to 0.1%). The V gene is TRBV20-1, the J gene TRBJ2-1, with D perhaps TRBD2 (6 bases). Germline V gene lookup returns CDR1 DFQATT and CDR2 SNEGSKA (reference sequence). V was cut by 0 bases and J by 3 bases, with 15 bases left in between. This CDR3 comprises 16 residues. CDR3 nucleotides: TGCAGTGCTAGAGATCGGAGACTAGAAGGCTACAATGAGCAGTTCTTC. Protein sequence: CSARDRRLEGYNEQFF.

The chain couples TRBV7-2 to TRBJ2-2; D possibly corresponds to TRBD1 (6 bases). The CDR3 runs 17 residues. The V end lost 7 bases, the J end lost 4 bases, and 22 bases lay between the germline ends. Germline V gene data show CDR1 as SGHTA and CDR2 as FQGNSA. CDR3 residues: CASTLGPKGESTGELFF. The CDR3 region has the DNA TGTGCCAGCACCCTCGGGCCGAAGGGGGAGTCCACCGGGGAGCTGTTTTTT.

The chain recombines TRBV4-3 with TRBJ1-4; D is undetermined. The CDR3 spans 14 residues. Trimming removed 1 base from V and 3 bases from J, with 6 bases in between. From germline, CDR1 is LGHNA and CDR2 YSLEER. CDR3 residues: CASSQGSANEKLFF. The CDR3 bases are TGCGCCAGCAGCCAAGGCAGCGCTAATGAAAAACTGTTTTTT.

Only a few counts were recorded for this clonotype. The chain employs TRBV3-1 and TRBJ2-1, with D hard to call. The CDR3 is 14 residues long. Germline V gene sequence: CDR1 LGHDT, CDR2 YNNKEL (reference sequence). Trimming pared 1 base from V and 3 bases from J, leaving 7 bases between. The DNA of the CDR3 is TGTGCCAGCAGCCAAGTTTCGATCTACAATGAGCAGTTCTTC. This codes for CASSQVSIYNEQFF.

This clonotype was detected only a few times. V usage is TRBV29-1 and J usage is TRBJ2-7, with TRBD1 as a possible D gene (5 bases). V gave up 2 bases and J gave up 0 bases, with 11 bases separating them. This CDR3 has 14 amino acids. From germline, CDR1 is SQVTM and CDR2 ANQGSEA. Written as DNA, the CDR3 is TGCAGCGTTGAAAGGTGGGGCAGCTCCTACGAGCAGTACTTC. The encoded protein is CSVERWGSSYEQYF.

This clonotype was seen ten or more times. The CDR3 loop is CASSLNPNTEAFF. The CDR3, as DNA: TGCGCCAGCAGCTTGAATCCCAACACTGAAGCTTTCTTT. This rearrangement joins TRBV5-1 to TRBJ1-1; no reliable D call. Germline V gene lookup returns CDR1 SGHRS and CDR2 YFSETQ. V was pared by 1 base and J by 2 bases, with 6 bases between. This CDR3 region has 13 residues. The variable domain in full, completed from reference TRBV5-1 and TRBJ1-1, reads KAGVTQTPRYLIKTRGQQVTLSCSPISGHRSVSWYQQTPGQGLQFLFEYFSETQRNKGNFPGRFSGRQFSNSRSEMNVSTLELGDSALYLCASSLNPNTEAFFGQGTRLTVV.

This clonotype was counted many times. The rearrangement joins TRBV7-2 to TRBJ2-2, with D unresolved. The CDR3 totals 11 residues. With 5 bases removed from V and 11 bases from J, the gap between germline ends came to 9 bases. Germline V gene sequence: CDR1 SGHTA, CDR2 FQGNSA. The DNA for the CDR3 is TGTGCCAGCAGCCGGACGCCAGAGCTGTTTTTT. Amino acid sequence: CASSRTPELFF.

The V call is TRBV2, the J call TRBJ2-1; 14 bases agree with TRBD2. With 5 bases clipped from V and 14 bases from J, the junction kept 5 bases outside the gene matches. The CDR3 spans 13 residues. The germline gives CDR1 SNHLY, CDR2 FYNNEI. The CDR3: CASSPGTSGSKFF. The CDR3 nucleotides read TGTGCCAGCAGTCCCGGGACTAGCGGGAGCAAGTTCTTC.

This clonotype was seen only a few times. The chain couples TRBV7-9 to TRBJ2-5; TRBD1 might be the D (5 bases). Trimming removed 3 bases from V and 5 bases from J, with 16 bases in between. The V gene's germline CDR1 is SEHNR and CDR2 FQNEAQ (reference sequence). The CDR3 runs 15 residues. CDR3 region: CASSLDTPRAETQYF. The CDR3 DNA sequence: TGTGCCAGCAGCTTGGACACCCCCAGGGCGGAGACCCAGTACTTC.

This clonotype was detected ten times or more. The V call is TRBV2, the J call TRBJ2-3, with 12 bases aligning to TRBD2. Trimming at V came to 8 bases and at J to 5 bases, leaving 17 bases not matched to a gene. CDR3 size: 18 residues. The germline V gene encodes CDR1 SNHLY and CDR2 FYNNEI. The CDR3 is CASLLRMASGRARDTQYF. DNA of the CDR3: TGTGCCAGCTTACTACGAATGGCTAGCGGGAGGGCCAGAGATACGCAGTATTTT.

This clonotype was seen more than once but under ten times. The CDR3 DNA follows: TGTGCCACCGGACTAGCGGGAACAGATACGCAGTATTTT. It yields the protein CATGLAGTDTQYF. The V gene is TRBV12-3 or TRBV12-4, the J gene TRBJ2-3; 12 nucleotides align to TRBD2. V lost 10 bases and J lost 3; bases outside the gene matches: 2. CDR3 length: 13 residues.

In its sample, this clonotype ranks as large. J is TRBJ1-2 and V is TRBV7-9; D might be TRBD1 (5 bases). CDR1 is SEHNR, CDR2 FQNEAQ, per germline (reference sequence). Trimming removed 3 bases from V and 6 bases from J, with 11 bases in between. The CDR3 is made up of 13 amino acids. DNA for the CDR3: TGTGCCAGCAGCTTCGGGGAGACAGATGGCTACACCTTC. It codes for CASSFGETDGYTF. Variable domain in full (rest from reference TRBV7-9 and TRBJ1-2): DTGVSQNPRHKITKRGQNVTFRCDPISEHNRLYWYRQTLGQGPEFLTYFQNEAQLEKSRLLSDRFSAERPKGSFSTLEIQRTEQGDSAMYLCASSFGETDGYTFGSGTRLTVV.

This clonotype showed up just once. The chain carries TRBV11-2 and TRBJ2-2; D gene unclear. CDR1 is SGHAT and CDR2 is FQNNGV in the germline V gene. V was cut by 3 bases and J by 3 bases, with 8 bases left in between. The CDR3 runs to 14 residues. This chain's CDR3 is CASSFFSYTGELFF. The CDR3 DNA follows: TGTGCCAGCAGCTTCTTCAGCTACACCGGGGAGCTGTTTTTT.

This clonotype was found a few times. The chain combines TRBV28 with TRBJ2-2; 14 bases are a match to TRBD2. V lost 6 bases and J lost 6; bases outside the gene matches: 6. The germline V gene has CDR1 MDHEN and CDR2 SYDVKM. This CDR3 has 16 amino acids. The chain's CDR3 is CASRSGLAGESGELFF. In DNA, the CDR3 is TGTGCCAGCAGATCGGGACTAGCGGGAGAATCCGGGGAGCTGTTTTTT.

This clonotype was detected many times. The chain links TRBV5-5 to TRBJ1-2; no firm D call. The V gene lost 1 base and the J gene lost 7 bases, with 8 bases spanning the gap. CDR3 length: 12 residues. The germline gives CDR1 SGHKS, CDR2 YYEKEE (reference sequence). The CDR3 nucleotides read TGTGCCAGCAGCTTGTGGGAATCTGGCTACACCTTC. Translated, it gives CASSLWESGYTF.